This T cell receptor (beta chain) is drawn from a study of blood T cells in healthy people across ages. Primers used in a second PCR of roughly 7 to 12 cycles were a sample-barcoded 5' primer and a J-beta primer mix. Every sample gave at least 3 million paired-end reads containing CDR3. TCRdb itself ran the 5' RACE reads through MiXCR, one entry per CDR3 protein. The table includes approximately 800,000 distinct CDR3 sequences, about 56% detected once. As regards this clonotype: Antigen unknown.

Study conclusions and caveats: While age rose, TCR beta diversity per million T cells dropped in a roughly linear way.

Source material: blood. This sequence was found in a man in his forties in good health.

CDR3 in amino acids: CASSQSLAQGYTF. DNA for the CDR3: TGTGCCAGCAGTCAGTCCCTTGCTCAAGGCTACACCTTC. This chain links TRBV12-3 or TRBV12-4 with TRBJ1-2; D is uncertain. The CDR3 consists of 13 residues. The V end was cut by 5 bases, the J end by 8 bases, with 15 bases between.